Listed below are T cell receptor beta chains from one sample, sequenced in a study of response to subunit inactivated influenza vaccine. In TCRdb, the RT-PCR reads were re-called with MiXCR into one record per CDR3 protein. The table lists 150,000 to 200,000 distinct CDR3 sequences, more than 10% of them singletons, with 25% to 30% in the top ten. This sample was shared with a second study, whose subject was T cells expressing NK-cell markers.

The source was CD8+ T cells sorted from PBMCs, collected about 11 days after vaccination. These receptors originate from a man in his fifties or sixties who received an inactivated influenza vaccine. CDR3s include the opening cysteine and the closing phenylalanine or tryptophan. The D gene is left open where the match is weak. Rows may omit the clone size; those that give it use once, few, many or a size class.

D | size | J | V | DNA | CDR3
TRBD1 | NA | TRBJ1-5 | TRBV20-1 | TGCAGTGCTACTACACAGGGGGCCGGTCAGCCCCAGCATTTT | CSATTQGAGQPQHF
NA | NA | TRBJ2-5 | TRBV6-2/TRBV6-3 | TGTGCCAGCAGTTACTCGCGGGCGACGGAGACCCAGTACTTC | CASSYSRATETQYF
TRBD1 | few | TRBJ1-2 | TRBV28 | TGTGCCAGCAGTTCGACAGGGGCGAACGGTAACTATGGCTACACCTTC | CASSSTGANGNYGYTF
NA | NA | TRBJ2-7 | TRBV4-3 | TGCGCCAGCAGCCAAGACTTGTATGGGACCGAAACCTACGAGCAGTACTTC | CASSQDLYGTETYEQYF
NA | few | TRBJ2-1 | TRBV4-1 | TGCGCCAGCAGCCAAGGTAGCAGCAATGAGCAGTTCTTC | CASSQGSSNEQFF
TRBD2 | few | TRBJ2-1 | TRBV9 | TGTGCCAGCAGCGTAAGGGGAGGGGAACTAGCGGGGGGGAATGAGCAGTTCTTC | CASSVRGGELAGGNEQFF
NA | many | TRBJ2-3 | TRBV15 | TGTGCCACCAGCAGAGTCACGACCACAGATACGCAGTATTTT | CATSRVTTTDTQYF
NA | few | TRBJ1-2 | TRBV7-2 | TGTGCCAGCAGGAACAGGGCTGACTATGGCTACACCTTC | CASRNRADYGYTF
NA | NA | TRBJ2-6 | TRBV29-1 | TGCAGCGTTGAGGCCCCCGGGGTCACCCGCTCTGGGGCCAACGTCCTGACTTTC | CSVEAPGVTRSGANVLTF
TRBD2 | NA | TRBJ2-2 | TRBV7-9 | TGTGCCAGCAGCTTGATACTAGCGGGAGCCGGGGAGCTGTTTTTT | CASSLILAGAGELFF
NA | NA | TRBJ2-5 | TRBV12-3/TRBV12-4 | TGTGCCAGCACACAGCAGGGACAAGAGACCCAGTACTTC | CASTQQGQETQYF
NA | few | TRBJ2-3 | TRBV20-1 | TGCAGTGCTAGAGATTGGCTAGCGAGTAGCACAGATACGCAGTATTTT | CSARDWLASSTDTQYF
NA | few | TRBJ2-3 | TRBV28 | TGTGCCAGCAGCCCGCTTTGGGCTACCACAGATACGCAGTATTTT | CASSPLWATTDTQYF
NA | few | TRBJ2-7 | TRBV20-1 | TGCAGTGCTAGAGAAGCAGCCGAGCAGTACTTC | CSAREAAEQYF
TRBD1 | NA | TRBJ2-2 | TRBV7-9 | TGTGCCAGCAGCTCAGGGACAGGGCTTCTCACCGGGGAGCTGTTTTTT | CASSSGTGLLTGELFF
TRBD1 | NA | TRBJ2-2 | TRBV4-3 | TGCGCCAGCAGCCAAGCGACAGGGGGCATCACCGGGGAGCTGTTTTTT | CASSQATGGITGELFF
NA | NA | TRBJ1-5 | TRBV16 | TGTGCCAGCAGCCAAGGAAGTGGGCCCAATCAGCCCCAGCATTTT | CASSQGSGPNQPQHF
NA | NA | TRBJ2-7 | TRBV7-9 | TGTGCCAGCAGCTTAGGGCAGTTCATCTACGAGCAGTACTTC | CASSLGQFIYEQYF
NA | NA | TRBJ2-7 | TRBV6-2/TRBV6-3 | TGTGCCAGCAGTTACTCGTATAGAGGAAACTACGAGCAGTACTTC | CASSYSYRGNYEQYF
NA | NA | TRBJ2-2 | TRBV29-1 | TGCACAGGCAGTCTTGCGAACACCGGGGAGCTGTTTTTT | CTGSLANTGELFF
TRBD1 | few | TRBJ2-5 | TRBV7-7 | TGTGCCAGCAGCTCGGGACAGGGGGGACCAGAGACCCAGTACTTC | CASSSGQGGPETQYF
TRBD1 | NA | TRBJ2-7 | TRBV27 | TGTGCCAGCAGTTTATCCGAGGGGGCGGCCTACTACGAGCAGTACTTC | CASSLSEGAAYYEQYF
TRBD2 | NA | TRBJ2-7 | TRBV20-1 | TGCAGTGCTAGAGTCCTAGCGGAACCGACCTACGAGCAGTACTTC | CSARVLAEPTYEQYF
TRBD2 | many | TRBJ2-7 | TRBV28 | TGTGCCAGCAGTACCGAGCCCTTGGCCGACCGACTAGCGCGCACCCTCTACGAGCAGTACTTC | CASSTEPLADRLARTLYEQYF
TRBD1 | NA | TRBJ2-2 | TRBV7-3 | TGTGCCAGCAGCTCCGAGAGGGGGCCCGCCGGGGAGCTGTTTTTT | CASSSERGPAGELFF
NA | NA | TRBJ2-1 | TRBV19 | TGTGCCAGTAGTATTATGGCAGCCTCCTACAATGAGCAGTTCTTC | CASSIMAASYNEQFF
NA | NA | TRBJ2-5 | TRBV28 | TGTGCCAGCAGTCTCCTGCGGGGTCGGGAGACCCAGTACTTC | CASSLLRGRETQYF
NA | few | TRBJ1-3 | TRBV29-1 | TGCAGCGTTGAAGACGGAAACACCATATATTTT | CSVEDGNTIYF
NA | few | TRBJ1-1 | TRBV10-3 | TGTGCCATCAGTGAGAAATTAACTGAAGCTTTCTTT | CAISEKLTEAFF
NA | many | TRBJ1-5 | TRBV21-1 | TGTGCCAGCAGCAAAGCCGGAGGGGAAGCTCAGCCCCAGCATTTT | CASSKAGGEAQPQHF
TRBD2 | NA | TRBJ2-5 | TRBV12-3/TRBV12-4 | TGTGCCAGCAGAAGCTCCGGGACTAGACTACAAGAGACCCAGTACTTC | CASRSSGTRLQETQYF
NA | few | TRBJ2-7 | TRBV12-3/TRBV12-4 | TGTGCCAGCAGTTTCGGGGATCGACACGAGCAGTACTTC | CASSFGDRHEQYF
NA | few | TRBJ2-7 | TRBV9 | TGTGCCAGCAGCGTAGGAGGCAGGGGCGGTTACGAGCAGTACTTC | CASSVGGRGGYEQYF
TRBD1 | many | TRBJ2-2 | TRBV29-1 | TGCAGCGTTGAGTACCGAGGACAGGGGAACACCGGGGAGCTGTTTTTT | CSVEYRGQGNTGELFF
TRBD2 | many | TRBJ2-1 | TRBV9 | TGTGCCAGCAGCGCCGGGACTAGTGATGAGCAGTTCTTC | CASSAGTSDEQFF
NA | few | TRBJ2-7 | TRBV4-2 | TGTGCCAGCAGCCAAGACGCAACGAGGGGAATCGGCTCCTACGAGCAGTACTTC | CASSQDATRGIGSYEQYF
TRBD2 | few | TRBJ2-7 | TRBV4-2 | TGTGCCAGCAGCCACCCATTGACTAGCGGCTACGAGCAGTACTTC | CASSHPLTSGYEQYF
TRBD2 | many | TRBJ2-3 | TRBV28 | TGTGCCAGCAGTTTTTATATAATAGCGGGGATCACAGATACGCAGTATTTT | CASSFYIIAGITDTQYF
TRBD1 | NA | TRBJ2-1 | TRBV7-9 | TGTGCCAGCGGCCTGGGACAGGGGTTCCATGAGCAGTTCTTC | CASGLGQGFHEQFF
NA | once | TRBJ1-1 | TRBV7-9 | TGTGCCAGCAGCGCGGATTGGGGCACGAACACTGAAGCTTTCTTT | CASSADWGTNTEAFF
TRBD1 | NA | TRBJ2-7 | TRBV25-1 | TGTGCCAGCAGTGGGGCCGGGACAGGGCCTTACGAGCAGTACTTC | CASSGAGTGPYEQYF
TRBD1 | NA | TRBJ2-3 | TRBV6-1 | TGTGCCAGCACCCTTAAACACCGTTGGGACAGGGAACCAGATACGCAGTATTTT | CASTLKHRWDREPDTQYF
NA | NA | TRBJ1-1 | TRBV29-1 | TGCAGCGTTGGCCCGAATTTGAACACTGAAGCTTTCTTT | CSVGPNLNTEAFF
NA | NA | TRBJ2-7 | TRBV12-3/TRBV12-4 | TGTGCCAGCAGTTTAGCAGGGGAGCAGTACTTC | CASSLAGEQYF
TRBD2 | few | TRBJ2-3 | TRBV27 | TGTGCCAGCAGTACAACCGGGGGGGATACGCAGTATTTT | CASSTTGGDTQYF
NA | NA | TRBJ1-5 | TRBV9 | TGTGCCAGCAGCGATGGACATTACAATCAGCCCCAGCATTTT | CASSDGHYNQPQHF
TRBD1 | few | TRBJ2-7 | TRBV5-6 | TGTGCCAGCAGCTTCGGTGGACAGGGGGCCCAATACGAGCAGTACTTC | CASSFGGQGAQYEQYF